The 11 T cell receptor beta chains given below trace back to one sample, sequenced in a study of CD8 T cells in ankylosing spondylitis. One entry per CDR3 protein, called by TCRdb with MiXCR from the 5' RACE reads. In the table there are about 400,000 distinct CDR3 sequences, 20% to 25% of which are singletons. Material for sequencing was blood, either unsorted or a sorted T cell fraction (not recorded which). The origin of the receptors is a male donor with ankylosing spondylitis or in good health (not recorded which).

This clonotype was seen many times. V is TRBV12-3 or TRBV12-4 and J is TRBJ2-7, with TRBD1 identical over 8 bases. J was trimmed by 2 bases and V by 0 bases; bases with no gene match: 6. This CDR3 comprises 16 residues. CDR3 protein: CASSLAGAGGTYEQYF. In DNA form, the CDR3 reads TGTGCCAGCAGTTTAGCGGGGGCAGGGGGCACCTACGAGCAGTACTTC.

The DNA of the CDR3 is TGCAGCGGTACAGGTCCGATTTCACCAGATACGCAGTATTTT. As protein: CSGTGPISPDTQYF. The rearrangement joins TRBV29-1 to TRBJ2-3; D perhaps matches TRBD1 (5 bases). Germline values: CDR1 SQVTM, CDR2 ANQGSEA. V lost 7 bases and J 4 bases, leaving 18 bases between the germline ends. CDR3 length: 14 amino acids.

This clonotype was seen only a few times. The chain employs TRBV20-1 and TRBJ2-7, with TRBD2 matching over 7 bases. CDR3 length: 14 residues. V lost 6 bases and J lost 6; bases outside the gene matches: 14. From germline, CDR1 is DFQATT and CDR2 SNEGSKA (reference sequence). The CDR3 is CSAQGLTFSSEQYF. The CDR3 DNA sequence: TGCAGTGCCCAGGGACTAACTTTTAGCTCCGAGCAGTACTTC.

This clonotype showed up just a few times. This CDR3 is CASSQGLAYEQYF. The CDR3 nucleotides read TGTGCCAGCAGCCAAGGACTAGCCTACGAGCAGTACTTC. The rearrangement links TRBV3-1 to TRBJ2-7, with a tentative D call TRBD2 (6 bases). Between the trimmed V and J ends, which lost 1 base and 2 bases, there was a span of 6 bases. The CDR3 has 13 amino acids. Germline CDR1 and CDR2: LGHDT and YNNKEL (reference sequence).

The gene calls are TRBV4-2 and TRBJ2-1; D is possibly TRBD1 or TRBD2 (5 bases each). This CDR3 contains 15 residues. V was trimmed by 0 bases and J by 4 bases, leaving 10 bases between them. The germline V gene has CDR1 LGHNA and CDR2 YNFKEQ. CDR3 bases: TGTGCCAGCAGCCAAGATAGGGGAGCTTACAATGAGCAGTTCTTC. It is translated as CASSQDRGAYNEQFF.

The rearrangement joins TRBV6-5 to TRBJ1-2; D is ambiguous. CDR1 and CDR2 (germline): MNHEY, SVGAGI. Trimming stripped 2 bases from V and 8 bases from J, with 15 bases between. This CDR3 region has 14 residues. CDR3 DNA: TGTGCCAGCAGTTACGGTCCAGCCGAAGTGGGCTACACCTTC. Protein sequence: CASSYGPAEVGYTF.

This clonotype was picked up a small number of times. This chain links TRBV7-9 with TRBJ1-2; TRBD1 is a possible D gene (5 bases). The CDR3 runs 12 residues. V dropped 2 bases and J dropped 4 bases, with 5 bases sitting between them. The germline CDR1 and CDR2 sequences are SEHNR and FQNEAQ (reference sequence). CDR3 region: CASSLRGYGYTF. In DNA form, the CDR3 reads TGTGCCAGCAGCTTAAGGGGCTATGGCTACACCTTC.

This clonotype has more than one count but fewer than ten. The V gene is TRBV12-3 or TRBV12-4, the J gene TRBJ2-1; TRBD2 aligns across 14 bases. There are 20 residues in the CDR3. J lost 1 base, V lost 7 bases, and 15 bases had no gene match. The CDR3 reads CASTGLAGGGTQDSYNEQFF. For the CDR3, the DNA is TGTGCCAGCACTGGACTAGCGGGGGGCGGTACTCAAGATTCCTACAATGAGCAGTTCTTC.

The chain combines TRBV20-1 with TRBJ2-5; TRBD2 is a possible D gene (5 bases). Trimming stripped 3 bases from V and 2 bases from J, with 16 bases between. The CDR3 contains 15 residues. Germline V lookup: CDR1 DFQATT, CDR2 SNEGSKA (reference sequence). CDR3 nucleotides: TGCAGTGCTAGCAGCGGATACCTTATGCAAGAGACCCAGTACTTC. As protein: CSASSGYLMQETQYF.

This clonotype has more than one count but fewer than ten. This chain joins TRBV5-6 and TRBJ2-1; 14 bases are a match to TRBD2. V trimming: 4 bases; J trimming: 9 bases; junction bases outside the gene matches: 6. In germline, CDR1 is SGHDT, CDR2 YYEEEE. The CDR3 runs 15 residues. The DNA for the CDR3 is TGTGCCAGCAGCCGACTAGCGGGGGGGCGTAGTGAGCAGTTCTTC. Protein: CASSRLAGGRSEQFF.

This chain connects TRBV9 to TRBJ2-7; tentatively, D is TRBD2 (6 bases). The length of the CDR3 is 13 residues. CDR1 SGDLS and CDR2 YYNGEE come from the germline V gene. V lost 3 bases and J 4 bases, leaving 11 bases between the germline ends. The CDR3 spells CASSGGGLYEQYF. CDR3 in DNA: TGTGCCAGCAGCGGAGGAGGGCTTTACGAGCAGTACTTC.